This T cell receptor (beta chain) was observed in a study of blood T cells in healthy people across ages. Regarding the study as a whole: While age rose, TCR beta diversity per million T cells dropped in a roughly linear way. Unsorted PBMCs blocked a conclusive comparison of naive and antigen-experienced cells.

A J-beta primer mix and a sample-barcoded 5' primer were used in a second PCR of about 7 to 12 cycles. TCRdb re-analysed the 5' RACE reads in MiXCR, keeping a single row per CDR3 protein. The sample has over 600,000 distinct CDR3 sequences, about 46% seen once. Isolated PBMCs totaled at least 7 million in each sample. In this sample, this clonotype turned up many times. Its cognate antigen is unknown. The source of this sequence is a man older than 75 in good health. The specimen was blood.

CDR3 residues: CASSVVGRSDTQYF. The DNA of the CDR3 is TGTGCCAGCAGCGTAGTAGGCCGGAGTGATACGCAGTATTTT. This chain joins TRBV9 and TRBJ2-3; D gene unclear. Looked up from germline, CDR1 is SGDLS and CDR2 is YYNGEE. The CDR3 contains 14 residues. Between the trimmed V and J ends, which lost 0 bases and 6 bases, there was a span of 11 bases.